This is a list of T cell receptor beta chains from one sample in a study of technical replicates of blood from a handful of donors. Assay: immunoSEQ multiplex PCR; the TCRdb copy retains only in-frame clones and omits some. This sample has fewer than 85,000 clones, with approximately 94% found just once. Specimen: T cells isolated from PBMCs. Receptor source: a human donor in good health. The conserved cysteine and the conserved F or W are not part of the CDR3 here.

CDR3aa: ASSDWGVRREQY; v_gene: TRBV2
CDR3aa: ASSQETGGGLTEAF; v_gene: TRBV4-1
CDR3aa: ASGLVSGQSYEQY; v_gene: TRBV12-5
CDR3aa: ASSTGGPGLTQSTGELF; v_gene: TRBV4-1
CDR3aa: ASIGSGIGMGTEAF; v_gene: TRBV25-1
CDR3aa: ASSLTTGTGNTEAF; v_gene: TRBV7-6
CDR3aa: ASSESTVSGYGYT; v_gene: TRBV10-1
CDR3aa: ASAGTSSYNEQF; v_gene: TRBV6-1
CDR3aa: ASSVAHDSYEQY; v_gene: TRBV9
CDR3aa: ASRSSGLDGYT; v_gene: TRBV6-5
CDR3aa: ASSEAGQYNQPQH; v_gene: TRBV6-1
CDR3aa: ASRTSGGLRGTDTQY; v_gene: TRBV5-5
CDR3aa: ATSRDAQGSTQPQH; v_gene: TRBV15
CDR3aa: ATSSPGAASYNEQF; v_gene: TRBV15
CDR3aa: ATNYRSYNEQF; v_gene: TRBV15
CDR3aa: ASSIKRGNEQF; v_gene: TRBV19
CDR3aa: ASSPSARPVRKQY; v_gene: TRBV18
CDR3aa: ASSSIRSQEIPGSGGYT; v_gene: TRBV7-9
CDR3aa: AIGLAGGPEEETQY; v_gene: TRBV7-9
CDR3aa: SVHKETQY; v_gene: TRBV29-1
CDR3aa: ASRTGGYNTEAF; v_gene: TRBV2
CDR3aa: ASSLNPLMNTEAF; v_gene: TRBV28
CDR3aa: ASSLVQLAGGTDTQY; v_gene: TRBV11-2
CDR3aa: ASSPGQDRYNEQF; v_gene: TRBV11-3
CDR3aa: ASSSDRKTQPFYEQY; v_gene: TRBV19
CDR3aa: ASSLVEGAGYEQY; v_gene: TRBV5-1
CDR3aa: ATSRDRGLAGNEQF; v_gene: TRBV15